One sample yielded the 27 T cell receptor beta chains listed below, sequenced in a study of T cell changes during pregnancy in multiple sclerosis (dated 2019 in TCRdb). Receptor amplification or capture employed the immunoSEQ multiplex PCR assay. TCRdb retrieved this table from immuneACCESS and kept in-frame rearrangements only. Not all clones are present; in checked studies, unresolved V genes account for under half, and no reason is known for the remainder. This sample gives some 97,000 clones in total; about 92% of them show up just once. Of the sample, under 1.5% is held by the ten largest clones. Material: peripheral blood, obtained in the second trimester of pregnancy. The origin of the receptors is a female donor with multiple sclerosis, enrolled in a pregnancy study.

This chain joins TRBV15 and TRBJ1-2, with a possible D match to TRBD1 (6 bases). V shed 3 bases and J shed 5 bases, with 19 bases lying between them. The CDR3 runs to 16 residues. Germline assignment: CDR1 LNHNV and CDR2 YYDKDF (reference sequence). CDR3 residues: CATSSQLTQGSYGYTF. The CDR3 DNA sequence: TGTGCCACCAGCAGCCAACTAACACAGGGCTCATATGGCTACACCTTC.

The chain is built from TRBV6-1 and TRBJ1-2; D not resolved. Trimming left V 6 bases short and J 8 bases short, with 16 bases between. The CDR3 contains 13 residues. Germline CDR1 MNHNS, CDR2 SASEGT. This CDR3 is CASRLGYEGGYTF. In nucleotides, the CDR3 is TGTGCCAGCAGGTTAGGATACGAGGGAGGCTACACCTTC.

The rearrangement links TRBV18 to TRBJ1-5, with 9 bases matching TRBD1. Per the germline V gene, CDR1 is KGHSH and CDR2 is LQKENI. V was clipped by 3 bases and J by 4 bases; unmatched bases: 4. The CDR3 is 15 residues long. CDR3 sequence reads: CASSPTTGGNQPQHF. The CDR3 DNA sequence: TGTGCCAGCTCACCGACGACAGGGGGGAATCAGCCCCAGCATTTT. The variable domain in full, with the rest retrieved from reference TRBV18 and TRBJ1-5, is NAGVMQNPRHLVRRRGQEARLRCSPMKGHSHVYWYRQLPEEGLKFMVYLQKENIIDESGMPKERFSAEFPKEGPSILRIQQVVRGDSAAYFCASSPTTGGNQPQHFGDGTRLSIL.

This clone has a handful of counts. CDR3 nucleotides: TGTGCCAGCAGGAACTTAGGGGGTATCGATGAAGCTTTCTTT. Translating it yields CASRNLGGIDEAFF. The chain couples TRBV2 to TRBJ1-1; TRBD1 is a possible D gene (6 bases). This CDR3 has 14 amino acids. CDR1 is SNHLY and CDR2 is FYNNEI in the germline V gene. V was clipped by 6 bases and J by 7 bases, with 18 bases between them.

This sequence joins TRBV28 and TRBJ2-7; TRBD2 matches 10 bases. CDR3 length: 16 residues. Trimming took 6 bases from V and 5 from J; bases not matched to a gene: 13. Germline CDR1 reads MDHEN; CDR2 reads SYDVKM. CDR3 region: CASSRRVASGSHEQYF. CDR3 DNA: TGTGCCAGCAGCCGTAGAGTGGCTAGCGGGAGCCACGAGCAGTACTTC.

CDR3 protein: CASSFRTGTPLYNEQFF. In DNA, the CDR3 is TGTGCCAGCAGCTTCCGGACAGGAACACCTCTTTACAATGAGCAGTTCTTC. The chain uses TRBV13 and TRBJ2-1; TRBD1 agrees at 7 bases. Trimming took 3 bases from V and 4 from J; bases not matched to a gene: 12. CDR3 length equals 17 residues. Germline lookup yields CDR1 PRHDT and CDR2 FYEKMQ (reference sequence).

The chain has TRBV5-1 and TRBJ2-1; 7 bases are shared with TRBD2. Losses at the gene ends were 4 bases for V and 4 bases for J; bases not matched to a gene: 11. The CDR3 is 16 residues long. Germline V lookup: CDR1 SGHRS, CDR2 YFSETQ. The CDR3 loop reads CASSPARLAEYNEQFF. The CDR3 DNA sequence: TGCGCCAGCAGCCCCGCTCGACTAGCAGAATACAATGAGCAGTTCTTC.

The CDR3 reads CASSSGQASSYEQYF. For the CDR3, the DNA is TGTGCCAGCAGTTCGGGACAGGCAAGCTCCTACGAGCAGTACTTC. The chain employs TRBV6-6 and TRBJ2-7; 8 positions agree with TRBD1. Germline loops: CDR1 MNHNY, CDR2 SVGAGI (reference sequence). The V segment lost 4 bases and the J segment 0 bases; nucleotides outside the gene matches: 5. The CDR3 contains 15 residues.

This chain uses TRBV7-9 with TRBJ2-1, with TRBD1 matching 7 bases. Per the germline V gene, CDR1 is SEHNR and CDR2 is FQNEAQ (reference sequence). The CDR3 is 18 amino acids. The V gene end was trimmed by 1 base and the J gene end by 0 bases; junction bases not matched to a gene: 9. CDR3 bases: TGTGCCAGCAGCTTAGTTGGGCCAGGGGGTTTCTCCTACAATGAGCAGTTCTTC. It is translated as CASSLVGPGGFSYNEQFF.

The V gene is TRBV30, the J gene TRBJ2-2; perhaps TRBD1 as D (6 bases). The CDR3 covers 15 residues. Trimming took 3 bases from V and 4 from J, leaving 15 bases between them. Germline CDR1 and CDR2: GTSNPN and SVGIG (reference sequence). The CDR3 loop reads CAWRDSFTFTGELFF. DNA of the CDR3: TGTGCCTGGAGGGACAGCTTTACTTTCACCGGGGAGCTGTTTTTT.

V usage is TRBV2 and J usage is TRBJ2-1; perhaps TRBD2 as D (5 bases). V was trimmed by 7 bases and J by 15 bases, leaving 22 bases between them. The CDR3 contains 13 residues. Germline CDR1 reads SNHLY; CDR2 reads FYNNEI. This chain's CDR3 is CASTLTTAGNRFF. The CDR3 DNA sequence: TGTGCCAGCACCCTAACAACAGCCGGGAACAGGTTCTTC.

The V call is TRBV11-3, the J call TRBJ2-3; no reliable D call. The V and J ends lost 5 bases and 6 bases respectively, with 15 bases between them. The CDR3 sequence is 14 residues long. Germline loops: CDR1 SGHNT, CDR2 YENEEA. The CDR3: CASSPSRGLDTQYF. The CDR3, as DNA: TGTGCCAGCAGCCCCTCCCGCGGTCTGGATACGCAGTATTTT.

The chain has TRBV28 and TRBJ1-3; TRBD1 aligns across 7 bases. V dropped 5 bases and J dropped 2; count of bases not matched to a gene: 6. The germline gives CDR1 MDHEN, CDR2 SYDVKM. This CDR3 contains 15 residues. The CDR3 sequence: CASSPITGAGNTIYF. In DNA, the CDR3 is TGTGCCAGCAGTCCCATCACAGGGGCTGGAAACACCATATATTTT.

This chain links TRBV6-4 with TRBJ2-1; weak D call: TRBD2 (6 bases). Trimming removed 5 bases from V and 0 bases from J, with 14 bases in between. This CDR3 is 16 amino acids long. Germline V gives CDR1 MRHNA, CDR2 SNTAGT. The CDR3 DNA is TGTGCCAGCAGTATACTAGCTTGGAGCTCCTACAATGAGCAGTTCTTC. It specifies CASSILAWSSYNEQFF.

The chain couples TRBV11-1 to TRBJ1-1, with D possibly being TRBD1 (5 bases). Trimming took 3 bases from V and 3 from J, leaving 14 bases between them. The CDR3 extends over 15 amino acids. Germline CDR1 SGHAT, CDR2 FQDESV (reference sequence). The CDR3 loop reads CASSFGATGDTEAFF. The CDR3 DNA sequence: TGTGCCAGCAGCTTCGGGGCGACGGGAGACACTGAAGCTTTCTTT.

J is TRBJ1-1 and V is TRBV15, with TRBD1 matching over 8 bases. The CDR3 extends over 16 amino acids. Per germline, CDR1 LNHNV and CDR2 YYDKDF (reference sequence). Trimming removed 1 base from V and 1 base from J; junction bases left unmatched: 5. In nucleotides, the CDR3 is TGTGCCACCAGCAGAGCGTCCGGGACAGGGAACACTGAAGCTTTCTTT. This codes for CATSRASGTGNTEAFF.

V is TRBV7-2 and J is TRBJ2-3; possible D gene TRBD1, 6 bases. Germline V gene data show CDR1 as SGHTA and CDR2 as FQGNSA. This CDR3 spans 13 amino acids. Trimming cost V 5 bases and J 4 bases, with 10 bases left between them. CDR3 sequence (DNA): TGTGCCAGCAGCATTACAGGGTCAGATACGCAGTATTTT. Protein product: CASSITGSDTQYF.

The gene calls are TRBV5-1 and TRBJ2-7; 7 bases are shared with TRBD2. J lost 1 base, V lost 5 bases, and 18 bases had no gene match. This CDR3 is built from 18 residues. Germline loops: CDR1 SGHRS, CDR2 YFSETQ. The chain's CDR3 is CASSHTGGNSGPSYEQYF. CDR3 nucleotides: TGCGCCAGCAGTCACACGGGGGGAAATAGCGGTCCTTCCTACGAGCAGTACTTC.

The chain is built from TRBV4-1 and TRBJ2-5; TRBD2 matches 8 bases. V lost 0 bases, J lost 4 bases, and 10 bases stayed unmatched. Germline V gene lookup returns CDR1 MGHRA and CDR2 YSYEKL. The CDR3 consists of 17 residues. The CDR3 reads CASSQEKGTRVLETQYF. As DNA, the CDR3 is TGCGCCAGCAGCCAAGAGAAGGGGACTAGAGTATTAGAGACCCAGTACTTC.

V usage is TRBV18 and J usage is TRBJ1-1, with a weak D call TRBD1 (6 bases). The CDR3 covers 16 residues. V dropped 3 bases and J dropped 1 base, with 15 bases sitting between them. The germline CDR1 and CDR2 sequences are KGHSH and LQKENI. CDR3 DNA sequence: TGTGCCAGCTCACCGACCACAGGGAGTAGGAACACTGAAGCTTTCTTT. Translated, it gives CASSPTTGSRNTEAFF.

V is TRBV29-1 and J is TRBJ1-3, with D uncertain. The CDR3 length is 12 residues. V was clipped by 4 bases and J by 0 bases, with 4 bases between them. Per the germline V gene, CDR1 is SQVTM and CDR2 is ANQGSEA. The CDR3 loop reads CSVGSSGNTIYF. The CDR3 coding sequence is TGCAGCGTTGGCAGCTCTGGAAACACCATATATTTT.

The chain employs TRBV11-3 and TRBJ2-1, with D unresolved. V was cut by 0 bases and J by 8 bases, with 11 bases left in between. CDR1 is SGHNT and CDR2 is YENEEA in the germline V gene. The CDR3 has 14 amino acids. The CDR3 loop is CASSLDNSGHEQFF. CDR3 in DNA: TGTGCCAGCAGCTTAGATAATTCGGGTCATGAGCAGTTCTTC. The entire variable domain, with the rest obtained from reference TRBV11-3 and TRBJ2-1, is as follows: EAGVVQSPRYKIIEKKQPVAFWCNPISGHNTLYWYLQNLGQGPELLIRYENEEAVDDSQLPKDRFSAERLKGVDSTLKIQPAELGDSAVYLCASSLDNSGHEQFFGPGTRLTVL.

The chain recombines TRBV6-6 with TRBJ1-1; D is perhaps TRBD1 (6 bases). This CDR3 has 15 residues. Trimming stripped 0 bases from V and 2 bases from J, with 10 bases between. Germline CDR1 MNHNY, CDR2 SVGAGI (reference sequence). The CDR3 DNA sequence: TGTGCCAGCAGTTACTCGAGGACAGACAACACTGAAGCTTTCTTT. Translating it yields CASSYSRTDNTEAFF.

The rearrangement links TRBV30 to TRBJ2-5; D may be TRBD1 (5 bases). Germline V gene sequence: CDR1 GTSNPN, CDR2 SVGIG (reference sequence). Deletions cut 4 bases from V and 0 bases from J, with 9 bases between. CDR3 size: 13 residues. As DNA, the CDR3 is TGTGCCTGGAACAACAGGTACCAAGAGACCCAGTACTTC. Encoded protein: CAWNNRYQETQYF.

The V call is TRBV5-4, the J call TRBJ2-1; 7 nucleotides match TRBD2. Germline lookup yields CDR1 SGHNT and CDR2 YYREEE (reference sequence). J lost 5 bases, V lost 4 bases, and 6 bases had no gene match. The CDR3 loop spans 14 amino acids. As DNA, the CDR3 is TGTGCCAGCAGCGTGCCTAGCGGACACAATGAGCAGTTCTTC. This encodes CASSVPSGHNEQFF.

In this sample, this clone turned up once. This chain joins TRBV19 and TRBJ1-2; D is unresolved. V was shortened by 4 bases and J by 3 bases, with 18 bases between the two germline ends. The CDR3 is 16 amino acids. CDR1 and CDR2 (germline): LNHDA, SQIVND (reference sequence). The CDR3 spells CASSTSSGQDHYGYTF. The DNA of the CDR3 is TGTGCCAGTAGTACTTCGAGCGGGCAGGACCACTATGGCTACACCTTC.

The V gene is TRBV10-3, the J gene TRBJ2-7; no clear D. The CDR3 runs to 13 residues. CDR1 is ENHRY, CDR2 SYGVKD, per germline. The V gene lost 7 bases and the J gene lost 4 bases, with 14 bases spanning the gap. In DNA, the CDR3 is TGTGCCATCACCCAGCCCGGCAGGTACGAGCAGTACTTC. Its translation: CAITQPGRYEQYF.